This T cell receptor (beta chain) emerged from a study of blood T cell repertoires in COVID-19. Study-level background: Samples came from the United States, Italy and Spain, spanning acute and convalescent COVID-19. T cells, B-cell-depleted T cells, or PBMCs provided the cDNA or gDNA that served as material.

Per the original methods: Nucleated cell counts were estimated from reference gene primer amplification. This table comes from immunoSEQ multiplex PCR, and its TCRdb copy is limited to in-frame clones, with some not included. The V and J calls and clone size are taken from that table; D and trimming were inferred from the DNA. The sample carries some 260,000 clones, less than 85% recorded once. Per germline, CDR1 GTSNPN and CDR2 SVGIG (reference sequence). CDR3 length: 14 amino acids. V was trimmed by 4 bases and J by 5 bases, leaving 12 bases between them. V gene TRBV30 combines with J gene TRBJ1-6; D is perhaps TRBD1 (6 bases). The sequenced material came from peripheral blood. The sequence was obtained from a woman aged 80 or over with active or convalescent COVID-19. The CDR3 spells CAWINQGNNSPLHF. The CDR3 bases are TGTGCCTGGATTAACCAGGGGAATAATTCACCCCTCCACTTT.